This T cell receptor beta chain was found in a study of shared clonotypes between healthy human individuals. General observations from the study: The low donor count limited represented genetic and exposure-history diversity. Clonotype sharing among donors, it was expected, would be affected by sequencing depth.

Only one count was recorded for this clone. Its cognate antigen is unknown. The table came from immunoSEQ multiplex PCR; TCRdb's copy has only in-frame clones and leaves some out. The repertoire includes over 1.4 million clones, approximately 96% of them detected once, and over 1% sits in the top ten. Germline-derived CDR1 and CDR2 are SGHAT and FQNNGV. The CDR3 sequence is 17 residues long. J lost 5 bases, V lost 9 bases, and 19 bases had no gene match. The receptor was isolated from a man aged 25 to 40 in good health. The chain is built from TRBV11-2 and TRBJ2-5; 9 positions match TRBD1. Input material: naive CD4+ T cells sorted from blood. Subset reported: CD45RA+ positively selected. The CDR3 loop is CASLPNSWDRVFETQYF. Here the CDR3 DNA reads TGTGCCAGTTTACCAAACTCTTGGGACAGGGTTTTTGAGACCCAGTACTTC.